The 7 T cell receptor beta chains below were found in one sample sequenced in a study of OX40 agonist ivuxolimab in advanced cancers. Produced via immunoSEQ multiplex PCR; TCRdb's table is partial and in-frame only. This sample yields about 15,000 clones, of which 50% to 75% are seen a single time; about 8.4% belongs to the top ten. The sequenced sample was CD4+ or CD8+ T cells sorted from blood, obtained in a trial of the OX40 agonist ivuxolimab. The source of these receptors is an adult with an advanced solid tumor such as melanoma, head and neck, liver or kidney cancer.

The chain employs TRBV5-4 and TRBJ2-1, with D possibly being TRBD2 (6 bases). There are 17 residues in the CDR3. Per the germline V gene, CDR1 is SGHNT and CDR2 is YYREEE (reference sequence). Trimming shortened V by 0 bases and J by 4 bases, and 17 bases separated the two germline ends. The CDR3 sequence is CASSLEASDLPYNEQFF. As DNA, the CDR3 is TGTGCCAGCAGCTTGGAGGCTAGCGACCTTCCATACAATGAGCAGTTCTTC.

This clone was counted only a few times. The V call is TRBV13, the J call TRBJ2-1, with a tentative D call TRBD1 (6 bases). Looked up from germline, CDR1 is PRHDT and CDR2 is FYEKMQ (reference sequence). CDR3 size: 15 residues. Trimming removed 0 bases at V and 4 bases at J, with 10 bases between. CDR3 sequence: CASSLGRQGYNEQFF. CDR3 coding DNA: TGTGCCAGCAGCTTAGGCCGGCAGGGGTACAATGAGCAGTTCTTC.

The chain combines TRBV11-2 with TRBJ2-1; TRBD1 agrees at 12 bases. Germline V gives CDR1 SGHAT, CDR2 FQNNGV. This CDR3 contains 15 residues. The ends lost 4 bases at V and 8 bases at J; junction bases unmatched: 6. This CDR3 is CASSSRDRGLDEQFF. CDR3 sequence (DNA): TGTGCCAGCAGCTCCCGGGACAGGGGGCTCGATGAGCAGTTCTTC.

The rearrangement links TRBV4-2 to TRBJ1-5, with D possibly being TRBD1 (6 bases). The V end was cut by 0 bases, the J end by 4 bases, with 10 bases between. Germline CDR1 LGHNA, CDR2 YNFKEQ. The CDR3 runs to 15 residues. CDR3: CASSQEYRANQPQHF. In nucleotides, the CDR3 is TGTGCCAGCAGCCAAGAGTACAGGGCGAATCAGCCCCAGCATTTT.

The sample holds one count of this clone. The chain uses TRBV15 and TRBJ2-1, with D hard to call. The CDR3 covers 15 residues. Trimming removed 2 bases at V and 8 bases at J, with 16 bases between. Germline assignment: CDR1 LNHNV and CDR2 YYDKDF (reference sequence). CDR3 residues: CATSRRTGSGHEQFF. CDR3 in DNA: TGTGCCACCAGCAGAAGGACCGGTAGTGGCCATGAGCAGTTCTTC.

The chain combines TRBV7-8 with TRBJ2-3, with D hard to call. The CDR3 sequence is 14 residues long. Germline V gene lookup returns CDR1 SGHVS and CDR2 FQNEAQ. The V and J ends lost 2 bases and 0 bases respectively, with 6 bases between them. CDR3 sequence: CASSLQLSTDTQYF. CDR3 DNA: TGTGCCAGCAGCTTACAGCTTAGCACAGATACGCAGTATTTT.

The V and J genes are TRBV6-6 and TRBJ2-7; tentatively, D is TRBD1 (8 bases). This CDR3 has 15 residues. CDR1 and CDR2 from the germline V gene are MNHNY and SVGAGI (reference sequence). V was pared by 0 bases and J by 4 bases, with 13 bases between. The CDR3 coding sequence is TGTGCCAGCAGTTACTCGACAGGGGAGGGATACGAGCAGTACTTC. Residues: CASSYSTGEGYEQYF.